The present TCR beta chain was sequenced within a study of human T cells and chemical hapten exposure. Study results and limitations: High-frequency TCRs, those above 1 in 1000, stayed the same after DPC sensitization.

For this clonotype: The antigen is undetermined.

The authors extracted total RNA from unfractionated whole blood. Methods used by the authors: Between about 20,000 and 750,000 TCRs appeared in each sample, and the median stood at 95,638. TCRdb processed the 5' RACE reads anew with MiXCR; each CDR3 protein has one entry. The V and J calls, along with clone size, are taken from TCRdb and not from the paper's own processing. The sample records 75,000 or so distinct CDR3 sequences, around a sixth being singletons. The CDR3 runs to 16 residues. V dropped 4 bases and J dropped 0 bases, with 16 bases sitting between them. Germline V gene data show CDR1 as GTSNPN and CDR2 as SVGIG (reference sequence).

This sequence joins TRBV30 and TRBJ1-5, with no clear D. The clonotype comes from a female donor in good health. The CDR3 DNA reads as TGTGCCTGGACCCCAAGGACGGTAAATAGCAATCAGCCCCAGCATTTT. Protein sequence: CAWTPRTVNSNQPQHF.